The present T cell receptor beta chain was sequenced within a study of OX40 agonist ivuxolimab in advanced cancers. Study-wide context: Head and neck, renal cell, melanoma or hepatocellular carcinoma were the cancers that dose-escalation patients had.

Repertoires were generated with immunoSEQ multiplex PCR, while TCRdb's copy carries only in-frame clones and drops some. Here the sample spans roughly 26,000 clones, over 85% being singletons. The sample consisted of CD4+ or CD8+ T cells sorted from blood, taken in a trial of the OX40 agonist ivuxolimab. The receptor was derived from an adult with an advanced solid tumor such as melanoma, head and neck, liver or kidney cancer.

The DNA for the CDR3 is TGTGCCAGCTCACCAGCCAACCAAGAGACCCAGTACTTC. Translated, it gives CASSPANQETQYF. The genes are TRBV18 and TRBJ2-5, with D unresolved. Trimming pared 2 bases from V and 0 bases from J, leaving 4 bases between. Germline loops: CDR1 KGHSH, CDR2 LQKENI. The CDR3 spans 13 residues.